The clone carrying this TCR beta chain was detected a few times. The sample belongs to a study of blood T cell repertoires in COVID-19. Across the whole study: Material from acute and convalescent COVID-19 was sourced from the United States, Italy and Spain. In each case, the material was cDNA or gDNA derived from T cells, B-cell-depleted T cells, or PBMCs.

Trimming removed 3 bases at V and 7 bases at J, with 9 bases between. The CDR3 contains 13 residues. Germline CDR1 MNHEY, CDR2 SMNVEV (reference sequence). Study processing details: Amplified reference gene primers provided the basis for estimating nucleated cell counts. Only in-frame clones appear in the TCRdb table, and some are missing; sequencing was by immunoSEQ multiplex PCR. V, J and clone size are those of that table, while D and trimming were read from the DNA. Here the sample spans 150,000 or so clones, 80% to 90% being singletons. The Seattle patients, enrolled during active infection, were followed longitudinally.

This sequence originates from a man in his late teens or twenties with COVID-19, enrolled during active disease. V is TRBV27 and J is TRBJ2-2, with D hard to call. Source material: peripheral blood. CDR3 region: CASSFFVGGELFF. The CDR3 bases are TGTGCCAGCAGTTTTTTCGTCGGCGGGGAGCTGTTTTTT.